Presented here are 30 T cell receptor beta chains from one specimen sequenced in a study of blood T cell repertoires in COVID-19. Profiled with immunoSEQ multiplex PCR; TCRdb holds only in-frame clones, not every one. Of approximately 480,000 clones listed, about 90% were seen once; the top ten hold under 0.75%. What was sequenced was PBMCs or T cells enriched from blood (not recorded which). Every receptor here comes from a woman younger than 30 who had recovered from COVID-19.

This sequence joins TRBV18 and TRBJ2-1, with D unresolved. The ends were cut back, 3 bases at V and 0 bases at J, with 9 bases in the middle. The CDR3 consists of 15 residues. In germline, CDR1 is KGHSH, CDR2 LQKENI. The CDR3 nucleotides read TGTGCCAGCTCACCGGCCGTAAGCTCCTACAATGAGCAGTTCTTC. It codes for CASSPAVSSYNEQFF. Together with reference TRBV18 and TRBJ2-1, the CDR3 gives the full variable domain: NAGVMQNPRHLVRRRGQEARLRCSPMKGHSHVYWYRQLPEEGLKFMVYLQKENIIDESGMPKERFSAEFPKEGPSILRIQQVVRGDSAAYFCASSPAVSSYNEQFFGPGTRLTVL.

This chain links TRBV2 with TRBJ1-2, with D perhaps TRBD1 (5 bases). The CDR3 is 13 amino acids. V dropped 7 bases and J dropped 5 bases, with 14 bases sitting between them. The germline V gene has CDR1 SNHLY and CDR2 FYNNEI. CDR3: CASILDRSYGYTF. The CDR3 region has the DNA TGTGCCAGCATCCTCGACAGATCTTATGGCTACACCTTC.

The genes are TRBV6-2 or TRBV6-3 and TRBJ2-2; 14 bases agree with TRBD2. CDR1 and CDR2 (germline): MNHEY, SVGEGT. V lost 5 bases and J lost 4; bases outside the gene matches: 3. There are 16 residues in the CDR3. CDR3 protein: CASSPGTSGGTGELFF. The CDR3 nucleotides read TGTGCCAGCAGTCCCGGGACTAGCGGGGGCACCGGGGAGCTGTTTTTT.

This clone was recorded once. This chain uses TRBV6-2 or TRBV6-3 with TRBJ2-1; D is unclear. V lost 5 bases and J lost 9, with 8 bases in between. The CDR3 covers 11 residues. From germline, CDR1 is MNHEY and CDR2 SVGEGT. CDR3 amino acids: CASSETLEQFF. CDR3 DNA sequence: TGTGCCAGCAGTGAGACACTTGAGCAGTTCTTC.

V usage is TRBV3-1 (or the pseudogene TRBV3-2) and J usage is TRBJ1-5; TRBD1 is a possible D gene (5 bases). V was trimmed by 4 bases and J by 7 bases, leaving 17 bases between them. The CDR3 extends over 15 amino acids. Germline V CDR1 and CDR2: LGHDT, YNNKEL (reference sequence). The CDR3 loop is CASSPTGGRGQPQHF. The CDR3 coding sequence is TGTGCCAGCAGCCCGACGGGGGGGAGGGGACAGCCCCAGCATTTT.

This clone was seen a single time. The V gene is TRBV18, the J gene TRBJ2-1; possibly TRBD1 for D (5 bases). The CDR3 contains 18 residues. The germline V gene encodes CDR1 KGHSH and CDR2 LQKENI. Trimming took off 3 bases at V and 4 bases at J, with 22 bases between the two ends. The CDR3 here is CASSPNIGHALQYNEQFF. In DNA, the CDR3 is TGTGCCAGCTCACCTAACATTGGACACGCCCTCCAATACAATGAGCAGTTCTTC.

The rearrangement links TRBV19 to TRBJ1-1; D perhaps matches TRBD1 (6 bases). CDR3 size: 14 residues. The V gene's germline CDR1 is LNHDA and CDR2 SQIVND (reference sequence). V lost 4 bases to trimming and J lost 7 bases, with 16 bases between them. The CDR3 loop reads CASSTRDKHHEAFF. The CDR3, as DNA: TGTGCCAGTAGTACAAGGGACAAACACCATGAAGCTTTCTTT.

The chain has TRBV28 and TRBJ2-1; no firm D call. The CDR3 spans 16 residues. Trimming cost V 3 bases and J 7 bases, with 19 bases left between them. Per germline, CDR1 MDHEN and CDR2 SYDVKM. The CDR3 protein is CASSLDPIFATNEQFF. The CDR3 bases are TGTGCCAGCAGTTTGGATCCCATTTTTGCGACTAATGAGCAGTTCTTC. The full variable domain, its missing parts supplied by reference TRBV28 and TRBJ2-1, is DVKVTQSSRYLVKRTGEKVFLECVQDMDHENMFWYRQDPGLGLRLIYFSYDVKMKEKGDIPEGYSVSREKKERFSLILESASTNQTSMYLCASSLDPIFATNEQFFGPGTRLTVL.

This clone showed up just once. The rearrangement uses TRBV6-5 and TRBJ2-3; the match to TRBD1 covers 7 bases. The length of the CDR3 is 14 residues. Trimming removed 4 bases from V and 2 bases from J; junction bases left unmatched: 3. Germline V lookup: CDR1 MNHEY, CDR2 SVGAGI. The CDR3 loop is CASSSDRFTDTQYF. The CDR3 nucleotides are TGTGCCAGCAGTTCGGACAGGTTCACAGATACGCAGTATTTT.

The J gene is TRBJ2-2, the V gene TRBV2; maybe TRBD2 (6 bases). Per the germline V gene, CDR1 is SNHLY and CDR2 is FYNNEI. V gave up 4 bases and J gave up 9 bases, with 15 bases separating them. The CDR3 contains 14 residues. CDR3 bases: TGTGCCAGCAGTGCCCCCGGGGGTCAGCGGGAGCTGTTTTTT. Translating gives CASSAPGGQRELFF. The variable domain in full, with the rest retrieved from reference TRBV2 and TRBJ2-2, is EPEVTQTPSHQVTQMGQEVILRCVPISNHLYFYWYRQILGQKVEFLVSFYNNEISEKSEIFDDQFSVERPDGSNFTLKIRSTKLEDSAMYFCASSAPGGQRELFFGEGSRLTVL.

V usage is TRBV19 and J usage is TRBJ1-1; TRBD1 matches at 11 bases. Trimming took 8 bases from V and 5 from J; bases not matched to a gene: 13. CDR1 and CDR2 from the germline V gene are LNHDA and SQIVND (reference sequence). The CDR3 covers 16 residues. CDR3 region: CASCSRDRGVGTEAFF. CDR3 DNA sequence: TGTGCCAGTTGTAGCCGGGACAGGGGGGTTGGGACTGAAGCTTTCTTT.

This sequence joins TRBV2 and TRBJ2-6; the D is unclear. CDR1 and CDR2 from the germline V gene are SNHLY and FYNNEI. The V and J ends lost 6 bases and 0 bases respectively, with 9 bases between them. The CDR3 runs to 15 residues. The CDR3 nucleotides are TGTGCCAGCAGGATGCAGGTCTCTGGGGCCAACGTCCTGACTTTC. It yields the protein CASRMQVSGANVLTF.

V usage is TRBV3-1 (or the pseudogene TRBV3-2) and J usage is TRBJ1-4, with 11 bases that match TRBD1. The CDR3 runs 13 residues. The V gene's germline CDR1 is LGHDT and CDR2 YNNKEL (reference sequence). Losses at the gene ends were 6 bases for V and 8 bases for J; bases not matched to a gene: 2. The CDR3, as DNA: TGTGCCAGCAGTTGGACAGGGGGCGAAAAACTGTTTTTT. Its translation is CASSWTGGEKLFF.

J is TRBJ2-3 and V is TRBV5-6, with D hard to call. Germline CDR1 SGHDT, CDR2 YYEEEE. The V end was cut by 2 bases, the J end by 1 base, with 5 bases between. The CDR3 covers 13 residues. CDR3 residues: CASSFGRTDTQYF. For the CDR3, the DNA is TGTGCCAGCAGCTTCGGTCGCACAGATACGCAGTATTTT.

This chain uses TRBV25-1 with TRBJ2-2; 7 nucleotides match TRBD2. V lost 5 bases to trimming and J lost 5 bases; unmatched junction nucleotides: 2. Germline V gene sequence: CDR1 MGHDK, CDR2 SYGVNS. The CDR3 sequence is 13 residues long. In DNA, the CDR3 is TGTGCCAGCAGTTGGCGGGGGACCGGGGAGCTGTTTTTT. It is translated as CASSWRGTGELFF.

V and J are TRBV27 and TRBJ1-1, with 10 bases matching TRBD1. The CDR3 has 14 amino acids. Germline-derived CDR1 and CDR2 are MNHEY and SMNVEV (reference sequence). Unmatched junction bases numbered 6, after V lost 6 bases and J lost 5 bases. CDR3 coding DNA: TGTGCCAGCAGGGGACAGGGGACGGGGACTGAAGCTTTCTTT. It specifies CASRGQGTGTEAFF.

V usage is TRBV7-8 and J usage is TRBJ2-2, with a possible D match to TRBD1 (5 bases). The V gene's germline CDR1 is SGHVS and CDR2 FQNEAQ. With 1 base removed from V and 4 bases from J, the gap between germline ends came to 10 bases. CDR3 length: 15 amino acids. As DNA, the CDR3 is TGTGCCAGCAGCTTAGGTCAGGGTCTCACCGGGGAGCTGTTTTTT. Its protein is CASSLGQGLTGELFF. The whole variable domain, filled in from reference TRBV7-8 and TRBJ2-2, reads GAGVSQSPRYKVAKRGQDVALRCDPISGHVSLFWYQQALGQGPEFLTYFQNEAQLDKSGLPSDRFFAERPEGSVSTLKIQRTQQEDSAVYLCASSLGQGLTGELFFGEGSRLTVL.

The V call is TRBV11-2, the J call TRBJ1-4, with a weak D call TRBD1 (5 bases). V lost 4 bases and J 8 bases, leaving 17 bases between the germline ends. The CDR3 sequence is 15 residues long. The germline V gene has CDR1 SGHAT and CDR2 FQNNGV. The CDR3 DNA sequence: TGTGCCAGCAGCTCCCGGGGCTTCCGGGGGGAAAAACTGTTTTTT. It codes for CASSSRGFRGEKLFF.

The genes are TRBV30 and TRBJ1-1; 10 bases fit TRBD1. Germline V gene lookup returns CDR1 GTSNPN and CDR2 SVGIG (reference sequence). The V gene end was trimmed by 2 bases and the J gene end by 2 bases; junction bases not matched to a gene: 5. The CDR3 covers 15 residues. CDR3 sequence reads: CAWSPRDRGNTEAFF. Written as DNA, the CDR3 is TGTGCCTGGAGTCCCCGGGACAGGGGAAACACTGAAGCTTTCTTT. Together with reference TRBV30 and TRBJ1-1, the CDR3 gives the full variable domain: SQTIHQWPATLVQPVGSPLSLECTVEGTSNPNLYWYRQAAGRGLQLLFYSVGIGQISSEVPQNLSASRPQDRQFILSSKKLLLSDSGFYLCAWSPRDRGNTEAFFGQGTRLTVV.

The rearrangement links TRBV5-4 to TRBJ2-7; possible D gene TRBD1, 5 bases. This CDR3 is built from 14 residues. V lost 0 bases, J lost 5 bases, and 12 bases lay in between. CDR1 and CDR2 (germline): SGHNT, YYREEE (reference sequence). Here the CDR3 reads CASSLGQGINEQYF. The CDR3 coding sequence is TGTGCCAGCAGCTTGGGTCAGGGAATAAACGAGCAGTACTTC.

CDR3 sequence (DNA): TGTGCCAGTAGTATCGGGACAGTCGGACCCCTCCACTTT. Residues: CASSIGTVGPLHF. The chain carries TRBV19 and TRBJ1-6; 7 bases are shared with TRBD1. V dropped 3 bases and J dropped 12; count of bases not matched to a gene: 5. The CDR3 runs to 13 residues. In germline, CDR1 is LNHDA, CDR2 SQIVND (reference sequence).

CDR3: CASSPIPTNEKLFF. CDR3 nucleotide sequence: TGCGCCAGCAGCCCTATTCCAACTAATGAAAAACTGTTTTTT. The chain carries TRBV5-1 and TRBJ1-4; D unresolved. V gave up 4 bases and J gave up 0 bases, with 7 bases separating them. This CDR3 contains 14 residues. The V gene's germline CDR1 is SGHRS and CDR2 YFSETQ.

The chain recombines TRBV19 with TRBJ2-5, with a tentative D call TRBD2 (7 bases). This CDR3 has 15 residues. The V end was cut by 2 bases, the J end by 5 bases, with 15 bases between. The germline CDR1 and CDR2 sequences are LNHDA and SQIVND (reference sequence). CDR3: CASSIKRGGRETQYF. As DNA, the CDR3 is TGTGCCAGTAGTATAAAGAGGGGGGGCCGGGAGACCCAGTACTTC.

The chain carries TRBV11-2 and TRBJ2-1; 11 bases map to TRBD2. This CDR3 has 16 amino acids. The V gene's germline CDR1 is SGHAT and CDR2 FQNNGV. The junction had 12 bases not matched to a gene; V was cut back by 5 bases and J by 9 bases. The CDR3 coding sequence is TGTGCCAGCAGCACACCGACTAGCGGGGCCGTCACTGAGCAGTTCTTC. Translating gives CASSTPTSGAVTEQFF.

The chain is built from TRBV11-2 and TRBJ2-1, with D unresolved. Trimming pared 2 bases from V and 3 bases from J, leaving 8 bases between. Germline loops: CDR1 SGHAT, CDR2 FQNNGV. The CDR3 totals 14 residues. The CDR3 protein is CASSLSQVYNEQFF. CDR3 coding DNA: TGTGCCAGCAGCTTATCCCAGGTCTACAATGAGCAGTTCTTC.

This clone appeared a few times. The rearrangement joins TRBV6-7 to TRBJ1-1; possibly TRBD1 for D (6 bases). TRBV6-7 is an ORF, and what it does is uncertain. The CDR3 spans 15 residues. V gave up 5 bases and J gave up 0 bases, with 13 bases separating them. The CDR3 nucleotides read TGTGCCAGCAGTAACCTCAGGGGAATGAACACTGAAGCTTTCTTT. Translation: CASSNLRGMNTEAFF.

V is TRBV27 and J is TRBJ2-7, with TRBD1 identical over 8 bases. With 2 bases clipped from V and 6 bases from J, the junction kept 6 bases outside the gene matches. The CDR3 extends over 14 amino acids. CDR1 MNHEY and CDR2 SMNVEV come from the germline V gene (reference sequence). CDR3: CASSLGTGGLEQYF. CDR3 in DNA: TGTGCCAGCAGTTTAGGAACAGGGGGGCTCGAGCAGTACTTC.

This clone was counted a few times. This chain links TRBV2 with TRBJ1-1; tentatively, D is TRBD1 (6 bases). Germline V gene lookup returns CDR1 SNHLY and CDR2 FYNNEI. V lost 8 bases and J lost 5, with 24 bases in between. CDR3 size: 16 residues. In nucleotides, the CDR3 is TGTGCCAGCGGCCGCCAACCGGGGGGGCTGGGGACTGAAGCTTTCTTT. Translating it yields CASGRQPGGLGTEAFF.

This clone appeared a single time. This chain connects TRBV6-1 to TRBJ1-4, with D perhaps TRBD1 (6 bases). This CDR3 comprises 15 residues. With 2 bases removed from V and 14 bases from J, the gap between germline ends came to 21 bases. Germline CDR1 and CDR2: MNHNS and SASEGT. Written as DNA, the CDR3 is TGTGCCAGCAGTGAATCACAGGGAAGTACTCTAAGGCTGTTTTTT. This gives the protein CASSESQGSTLRLFF.

J is TRBJ2-3 and V is TRBV5-1, with 8 bases matching TRBD1. Germline V CDR1 and CDR2: SGHRS, YFSETQ. With 2 bases clipped from V and 2 bases from J, the junction kept 7 bases outside the gene matches. The CDR3 runs 16 residues. Here the CDR3 DNA reads TGCGCCAGCAGCTTAAACCAGGGGGCGACCACAGATACGCAGTATTTT. It translates to CASSLNQGATTDTQYF.